A selection of T cell receptor beta chains follows, all from one sample in a study of post-analysis software for immune sequencing data. MiXCR, run by TCRdb on the PCR reads, gives a single entry per CDR3 protein. The repertoire consists of some 160,000 distinct CDR3 sequences, with about 37% occurring once and the leading ten covering under 30%. Sequences were derived from blood, sampled after autologous hematopoietic stem cell transplantation. The receptors originated from a girl aged 5-17 years with multiple sclerosis. Both conserved end residues are trimmed from each CDR3.

v_gene	j_gene	CDR3aa
TRBV4-1	TRBJ2-1	ASSQDSRDVSLARWRGNEQF
TRBV25-1	TRBJ2-7	ASGDRGMEQY
TRBV4-2	TRBJ2-7	ASSTRLDSSYEQY
TRBV5-1	TRBJ2-1	ASSIRPKRSYNEQF
TRBV20-1	TRBJ2-1	SARGSEAGVGYNEQF
TRBV6-5	TRBJ2-7	ASTRVQRDSYEQY
TRBV5-5	TRBJ2-3	ASSAPGSDTQY
TRBV25-1	TRBJ2-5	ASSDGQGTQETQY
TRBV7-9	TRBJ2-1	ASSLVTSGGRPYNEQF
TRBV20-1	TRBJ2-7	SATPTGYEQY
TRBV6-5	TRBJ1-2	ASSSVRDREGRSYGYT
TRBV9	TRBJ2-3	ASSDPRAGQDTQY
TRBV20-1	TRBJ2-7	SLGGDLAGVGSREQY
TRBV10-3	TRBJ1-1	AISATGNTEAF
TRBV15	TRBJ2-7	ATGSEGLAGVSYEQY
TRBV6-1	TRBJ1-5	ASSPPGKRSNQPQH
TRBV7-8	TRBJ2-3	ASSRIRDIKDTQY
TRBV6-5	TRBJ2-7	ASSRAGAGHEQY
TRBV20-1	TRBJ2-7	RASGGTEREQY
TRBV10-3	TRBJ1-2	AISESSGGYT
TRBV10-1	TRBJ1-1	ASSRTGETEAF
TRBV30	TRBJ2-5	AWRTYQETQY
TRBV30	TRBJ1-2	AWRSVGSAYGYT
TRBV5-5	TRBJ2-7	ASSPLGTESYEQY
TRBV7-2	TRBJ1-2	ASSLHGERGYT
TRBV10-3	TRBJ2-3	AISEYGPEEWDTQY
TRBV7-7	TRBJ2-5	ASSRTGLETQY
TRBV20-1	TRBJ2-7	SARDVRLAYEQY
TRBV5-1	TRBJ2-3	ASSSVGDPSTDTQY
TRBV6-1	TRBJ2-3	ASSDGLAGADTQY
TRBV12-3/TRBV12-4	TRBJ1-2	ASRDDVGSAGYGYT
TRBV20-1	-	SARGPPGTTPHEQY
TRBV6-2/TRBV6-3	TRBJ1-2	ASSYSKVVPSVYGYT
TRBV12-3/TRBV12-4	-	ASSPPDGPNEQY
TRBV6-2/TRBV6-3	TRBJ1-2	ASNLDRDHGYT
TRBV2	TRBJ1-2	ASSDAQGPYGYT
TRBV28	TRBJ2-7	ASNEGRLVVDEQY
TRBV20-1	TRBJ2-5	SARGTSGRTSQETQY
TRBV6-1	TRBJ2-7	ASSESLYEQY
TRBV12-3/TRBV12-4	TRBJ2-1	ASSFPGEQF
TRBV7-9	TRBJ2-7	ASSLEGSGTYEQY
TRBV5-6	TRBJ1-2	ASSLDGSARGYGYT
TRBV9	TRBJ2-1	ASSVAPYSGPYNEQF
TRBV3-1	TRBJ2-1	ASSHWTSGSYNEQF
TRBV15	TRBJ2-5	ATSRDRGGAETQY
TRBV10-3	TRBJ2-3	ATGPGRLSTDTQY
TRBV11-3	TRBJ2-3	ASSLSGSTDTQY
TRBV24-1	TRBJ1-5	ATSDSNQPQH
TRBV7-3	TRBJ1-2	ASSWGDGSYGYT
TRBV5-6	-	ASSNINYEQY
TRBV20-1	TRBJ1-1	SALAPQGLEAF